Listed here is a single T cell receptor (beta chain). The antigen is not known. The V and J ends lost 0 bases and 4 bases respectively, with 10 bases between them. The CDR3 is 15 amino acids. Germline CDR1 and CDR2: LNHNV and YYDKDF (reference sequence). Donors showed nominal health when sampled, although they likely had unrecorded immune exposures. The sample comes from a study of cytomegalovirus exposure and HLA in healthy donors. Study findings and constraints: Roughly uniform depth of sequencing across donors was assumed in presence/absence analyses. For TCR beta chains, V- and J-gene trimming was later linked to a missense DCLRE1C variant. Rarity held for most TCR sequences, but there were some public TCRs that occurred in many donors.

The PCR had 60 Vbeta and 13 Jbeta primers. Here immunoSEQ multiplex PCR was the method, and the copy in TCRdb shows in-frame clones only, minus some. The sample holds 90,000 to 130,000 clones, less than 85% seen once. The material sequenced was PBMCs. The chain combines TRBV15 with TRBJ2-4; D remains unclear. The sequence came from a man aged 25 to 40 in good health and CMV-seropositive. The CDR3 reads CATSRDENTKNIQYF. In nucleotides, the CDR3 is TGTGCCACCAGCAGAGATGAGAATACTAAAAACATTCAGTACTTC.